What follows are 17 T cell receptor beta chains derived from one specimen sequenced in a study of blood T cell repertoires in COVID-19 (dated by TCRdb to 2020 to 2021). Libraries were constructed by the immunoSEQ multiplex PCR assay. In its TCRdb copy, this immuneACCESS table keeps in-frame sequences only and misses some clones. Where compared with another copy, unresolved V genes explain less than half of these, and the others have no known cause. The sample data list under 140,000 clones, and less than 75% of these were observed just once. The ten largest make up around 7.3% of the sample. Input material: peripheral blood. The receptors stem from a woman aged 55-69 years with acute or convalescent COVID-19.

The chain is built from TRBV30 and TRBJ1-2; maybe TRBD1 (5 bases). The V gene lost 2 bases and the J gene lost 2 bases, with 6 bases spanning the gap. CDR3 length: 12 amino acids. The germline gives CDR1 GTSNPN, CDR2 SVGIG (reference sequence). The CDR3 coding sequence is TGTGCCTGGAGTACAGGAAACTATGGCTACACCTTC. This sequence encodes CAWSTGNYGYTF.

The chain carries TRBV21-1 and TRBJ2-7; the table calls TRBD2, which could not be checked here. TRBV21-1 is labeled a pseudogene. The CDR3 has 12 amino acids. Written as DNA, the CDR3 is TGTGCCAGCAGGGGAGAAAAGGACGAGCAGTACTTC. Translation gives CASRGEKDEQYF.

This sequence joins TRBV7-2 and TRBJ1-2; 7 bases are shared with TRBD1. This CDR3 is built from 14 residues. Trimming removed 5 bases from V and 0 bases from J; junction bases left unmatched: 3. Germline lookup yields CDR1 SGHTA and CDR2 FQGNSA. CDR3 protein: CASSQGQSNYGYTF. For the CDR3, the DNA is TGTGCCAGCAGCCAGGGACAGTCTAACTATGGCTACACCTTC.

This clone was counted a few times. CDR3 DNA sequence: TGTGCCAGCAGCCCAGGCGGGGGGCAGGAGACCCAGTACTTC. Its protein is CASSPGGGQETQYF. The chain combines TRBV5-4 with TRBJ2-5, with 8 bases fitting TRBD2. The CDR3 runs 14 residues. With V trimmed by 4 bases and J by 5 bases, 7 bases remained unmatched. Germline V gene lookup returns CDR1 SGHNT and CDR2 YYREEE (reference sequence).

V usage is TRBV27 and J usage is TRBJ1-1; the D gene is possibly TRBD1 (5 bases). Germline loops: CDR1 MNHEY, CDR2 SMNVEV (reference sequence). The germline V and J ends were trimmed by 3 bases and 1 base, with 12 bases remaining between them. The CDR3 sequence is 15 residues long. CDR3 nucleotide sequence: TGTGCCAGCAGTTTGCAGGGACTTTCGAACACTGAAGCTTTCTTT. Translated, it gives CASSLQGLSNTEAFF.

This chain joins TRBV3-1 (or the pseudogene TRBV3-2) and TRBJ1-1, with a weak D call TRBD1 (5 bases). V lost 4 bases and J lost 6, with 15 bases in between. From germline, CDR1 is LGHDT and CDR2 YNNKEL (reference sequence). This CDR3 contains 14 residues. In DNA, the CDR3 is TGTGCCAGCAGCCCCACGCAAGGAGGGGCTGAAGCTTTCTTT. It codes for CASSPTQGGAEAFF.

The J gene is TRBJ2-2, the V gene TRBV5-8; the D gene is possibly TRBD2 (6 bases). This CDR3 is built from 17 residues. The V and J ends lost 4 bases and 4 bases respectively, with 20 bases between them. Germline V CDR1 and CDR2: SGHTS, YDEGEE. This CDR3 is CASSDPGRRGGTGELFF. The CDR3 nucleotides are TGTGCCAGCAGCGATCCCGGGAGACGGGGTGGCACCGGGGAGCTGTTTTTT.

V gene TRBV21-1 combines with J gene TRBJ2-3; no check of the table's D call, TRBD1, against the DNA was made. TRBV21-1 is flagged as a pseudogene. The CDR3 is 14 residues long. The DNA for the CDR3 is TGTGCCAGCAGCAAAGAGGGGAGCACAGATACGCAGTATTTT. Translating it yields CASSKEGSTDTQYF.

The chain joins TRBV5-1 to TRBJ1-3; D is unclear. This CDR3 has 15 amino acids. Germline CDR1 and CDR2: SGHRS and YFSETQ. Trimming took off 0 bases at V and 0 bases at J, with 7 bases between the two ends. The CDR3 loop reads CASSLGAISGNTIYF. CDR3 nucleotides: TGCGCCAGCAGCTTGGGTGCGATCTCTGGAAACACCATATATTTT.

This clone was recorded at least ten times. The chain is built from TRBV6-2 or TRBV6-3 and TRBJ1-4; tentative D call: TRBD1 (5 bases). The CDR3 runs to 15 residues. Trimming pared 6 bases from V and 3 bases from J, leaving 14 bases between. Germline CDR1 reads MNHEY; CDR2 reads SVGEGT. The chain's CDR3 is CASSREDKSNEKLFF. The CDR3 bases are TGTGCCAGCAGCCGAGAGGACAAATCTAATGAAAAACTGTTTTTT.

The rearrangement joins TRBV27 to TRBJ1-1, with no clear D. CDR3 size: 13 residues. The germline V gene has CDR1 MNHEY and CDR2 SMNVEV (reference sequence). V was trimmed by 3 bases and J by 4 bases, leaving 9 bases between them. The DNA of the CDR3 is TGTGCCAGCAGTTTGGAGGGATCCACTGAAGCTTTCTTT. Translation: CASSLEGSTEAFF.

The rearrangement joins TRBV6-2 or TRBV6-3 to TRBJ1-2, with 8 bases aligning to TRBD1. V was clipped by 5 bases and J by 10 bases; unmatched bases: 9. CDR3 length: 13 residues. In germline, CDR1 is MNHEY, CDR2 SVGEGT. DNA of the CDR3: TGTGCCAGCAGTCGGCCCGGGACAGGCAACTACACCTTC. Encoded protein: CASSRPGTGNYTF.

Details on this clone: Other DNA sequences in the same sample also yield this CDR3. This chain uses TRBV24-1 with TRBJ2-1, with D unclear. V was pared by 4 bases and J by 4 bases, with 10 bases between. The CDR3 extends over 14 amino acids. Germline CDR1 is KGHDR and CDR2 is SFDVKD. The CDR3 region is CATSDPGTYNEQFF. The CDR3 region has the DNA TGTGCCACCAGTGACCCAGGTACATACAATGAGCAGTTCTTC.

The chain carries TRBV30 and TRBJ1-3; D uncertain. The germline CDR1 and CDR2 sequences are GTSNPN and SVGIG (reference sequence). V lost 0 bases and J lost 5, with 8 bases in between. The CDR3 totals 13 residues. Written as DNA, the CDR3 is TGTGCCTGGAGTGTAACTATTAGAAACACCATATATTTT. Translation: CAWSVTIRNTIYF.

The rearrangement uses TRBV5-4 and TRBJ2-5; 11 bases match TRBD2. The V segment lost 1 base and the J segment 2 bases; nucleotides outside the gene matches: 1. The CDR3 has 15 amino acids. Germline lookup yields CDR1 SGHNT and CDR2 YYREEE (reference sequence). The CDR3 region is CASSLRLAGQETQYF. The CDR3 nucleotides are TGTGCCAGCAGCTTGAGACTAGCGGGGCAAGAGACCCAGTACTTC.

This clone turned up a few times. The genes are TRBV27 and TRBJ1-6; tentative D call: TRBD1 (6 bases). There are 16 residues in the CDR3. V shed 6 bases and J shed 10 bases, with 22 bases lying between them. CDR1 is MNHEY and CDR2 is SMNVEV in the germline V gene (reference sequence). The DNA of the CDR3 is TGTGCCAGCAGGCCTCGACCCCAAGGGGGAGACTCACCCCTCCACTTT. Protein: CASRPRPQGGDSPLHF.

The CDR3 is CASNPHPYGYTF. DNA of the CDR3: TGTGCCAGCAATCCACACCCTTATGGCTACACCTTC. The V and J genes are TRBV6-5 and TRBJ1-2; D gene unclear. V was cut by 7 bases and J by 5 bases, with 11 bases left in between. The CDR3 runs 12 residues. CDR1 is MNHEY and CDR2 is SVGAGI in the germline V gene.